This entry is about one TCR beta chain. Antigen unknown. Samples: about 28 days before transplant, then days 30, 100 and 180 after. The data belong to a study of T cell clonotyping in hematopoietic cell transplantation. The study's findings and limits: CD4 and CD8 repertoire contributions could not be separated without sorting. Pathologically expanded recipient clonotypes increased progressively from day 30 to day 180 as diversity fell.

There are 15 residues in the CDR3. V dropped 5 bases and J dropped 0; count of bases not matched to a gene: 1. CDR1 and CDR2 (germline): SGHNT, YENEEA. Profiled with immunoSEQ multiplex PCR; TCRdb holds only in-frame clones, not every one. The profile shows thousands of clones, about 96% of them singletons. This clonotype was obtained from a male patient between 40 and 49 years old who had an allogeneic stem cell transplant from a related donor, so the T cells may come from the graft donor. Some clones in this sample may be carry-over from other donors' samples. The sequenced sample was PBMCs, obtained 30 days after allogeneic stem cell transplant. J is TRBJ2-6 and V is TRBV11-3; TRBD2 matches 7 bases. The CDR3 is CASSGGVSGANVLTF. The CDR3 nucleotides read TGTGCCAGCAGCGGGGGGGTCTCTGGGGCCAACGTCCTGACTTTC.